Below are 14 T cell receptor beta chains sequenced from a single sample in a study of blood T cells in healthy people across ages. PCR was performed a second time for about 7 to 11 cycles using a sample-barcoded 5' primer and a J-beta primer mix. A single record per CDR3 protein comes from TCRdb applying MiXCR to the 5' RACE reads. The top ten clones hold around a third of a sample with roughly 680,000 distinct CDR3 sequences, over 45% of them seen once. The sequencing sample was made of blood. The receptors here all came from a woman aged 55-70 years in good health.

This clonotype was observed a handful of times. The chain employs TRBV6-2 or TRBV6-3 and TRBJ1-1; D possibly corresponds to TRBD1 (6 bases). Germline-derived CDR1 and CDR2 are MNHEY and SVGEGT. The V end was cut by 3 bases, the J end by 1 base, with 12 bases between. This CDR3 spans 15 amino acids. CDR3 region: CASSYSDRTNTEAFF. CDR3 nucleotide sequence: TGTGCCAGCAGTTATTCGGACAGAACGAACACTGAAGCTTTCTTT.

This clonotype occurred many times. The rearrangement links TRBV7-2 to TRBJ2-1; D remains unclear. Germline loops: CDR1 SGHTA, CDR2 FQGNSA. V lost 1 base and J 7 bases, leaving 8 bases between the germline ends. There are 13 residues in the CDR3. CDR3: CASSLEAENEQFF. CDR3 DNA sequence: TGTGCCAGCAGCTTAGAGGCCGAAAATGAGCAGTTCTTC.

This clonotype was recorded many times. The J gene is TRBJ2-4, the V gene TRBV4-2; no definite D call. This CDR3 has 15 residues. Per the germline V gene, CDR1 is LGHNA and CDR2 is YNFKEQ. With 3 bases removed from V and 0 bases from J, the gap between germline ends came to 9 bases. The CDR3 DNA is TGTGCCAGCAGCCATGGCCTCCTAGCCAAAAACATTCAGTACTTC. Its protein product is CASSHGLLAKNIQYF.

The rearrangement uses TRBV27 and TRBJ2-7, with TRBD2 matching over 8 bases. CDR1 MNHEY and CDR2 SMNVEV come from the germline V gene (reference sequence). This CDR3 has 14 amino acids. The J segment lost 1 base and the V segment lost 2 bases, leaving 1 base of the junction unmatched. The CDR3 sequence is CASSLKRESYEQYF. CDR3 in DNA: TGTGCCAGCAGTTTAAAGCGGGAGTCCTACGAGCAGTACTTC.

This clonotype was seen only a few times. The V gene is TRBV9, the J gene TRBJ2-3; D uncertain. Between the trimmed V and J ends, which lost 3 bases and 6 bases, there was a span of 11 bases. Germline V lookup: CDR1 SGDLS, CDR2 YYNGEE. This CDR3 has 13 residues. Here the CDR3 DNA reads TGTGCCAGCAGCGCCCACCCTGGGGATACGCAGTATTTT. Encoded protein: CASSAHPGDTQYF.

The count of this clonotype is one. The chain links TRBV11-1 to TRBJ2-2; D call uncertain. This CDR3 has 14 amino acids. Trimming took 5 bases from V and 0 from J, leaving 7 bases between them. Germline V CDR1 and CDR2: SGHAT, FQDESV (reference sequence). The CDR3 sequence is CASSRNSNTGELFF. The CDR3, as DNA: TGTGCCAGCAGCAGAAATTCGAACACCGGGGAGCTGTTTTTT.

With regard to this clonotype: This could be a read error, since a much larger clone is one nucleotide away. This chain connects TRBV11-1 to TRBJ2-1; D is uncertain. In germline, CDR1 is SGHAT, CDR2 FQDESV (reference sequence). The CDR3 has 12 amino acids. The CDR3 loop is CANSLWGNEQFF. The CDR3 region has the DNA TGTGCCAACAGCTTATGGGGCAATGAGCAGTTCTTC. The full variable domain, completed using reference TRBV11-1 and TRBJ2-1, is EAEVAQSPRYKITEKSQAVAFWCDPISGHATLYWYRQILGQGPELLVQFQDESVVDDSQLPKDRFSAERLKGVDSTLKIQPAELGDSAMYLCANSLWGNEQFFGPGTRLTVL.

Here the CDR3 reads CATAGTTDTQYF. CDR3 nucleotide sequence: TGTGCCACAGCGGGAACGACAGATACGCAGTATTTT. The chain combines TRBV24-1 with TRBJ2-3, with 7 positions matching TRBD2. V gave up 10 bases and J gave up 3 bases; unmatched junction bases: 3. The CDR3 contains 12 residues. CDR1 and CDR2 from the germline V gene are KGHDR and SFDVKD.

In this sample, this clonotype turned up a few times. CDR3 loop: CASGAATSTTLQYF. CDR3 bases: TGTGCCAGCGGGGCAGCTACTAGCACGACCCTTCAGTACTTC. The chain links TRBV6-1 to TRBJ2-4; possibly TRBD2 for D (6 bases). The germline gives CDR1 MNHNS, CDR2 SASEGT. The CDR3 consists of 14 residues. Deletions cut 8 bases from V and 11 bases from J, with 22 bases between.

This clonotype was observed a handful of times. The rearrangement uses TRBV29-1 and TRBJ1-4; TRBD1 matches 10 bases. Trimming at V came to 4 bases and at J to 7 bases, leaving 9 bases not matched to a gene. The CDR3 covers 15 residues. The V gene's germline CDR1 is SQVTM and CDR2 ANQGSEA. The CDR3 DNA reads as TGCAGCGTTGCTCTCCGGGACAGGGGTGGTGAAAAACTGTTTTTT. Protein product: CSVALRDRGGEKLFF. The variable domain in full, completed from reference TRBV29-1 and TRBJ1-4, reads SAVISQKPSRDICQRGTSLTIQCQVDSQVTMMFWYRQQPGQSLTLIATANQGSEATYESGFVIDKFPISRPNLTFSTLTVSNMSPEDSSIYLCSVALRDRGGEKLFFGSGTQLSVL.

V is TRBV12-3 or TRBV12-4 and J is TRBJ2-3; no reliable D call. The V end lost 7 bases, the J end lost 0 bases, and 5 bases lay between the germline ends. This CDR3 is built from 12 residues. CDR3 in DNA: TGTGCCAGCAAATCTAGCACAGATACGCAGTATTTT. Translated, it gives CASKSSTDTQYF.

This sequence joins TRBV13 and TRBJ2-5; 7 bases match TRBD2. The J call may be mistaken, given a closer DNA end match to TRBJ2-7. The CDR3 has 16 residues. Germline V gene lookup returns CDR1 PRHDT and CDR2 FYEKMQ (reference sequence). CDR3 in amino acids: CASSLRLAALGDEQYF. CDR3 in DNA: TGTGCCAGCAGCTTGCGGCTAGCGGCGCTGGGGGACGAGCAGTACTTC.

V is TRBV20-1 and J is TRBJ2-4; possibly TRBD1 or TRBD2 for D (5 bases each). TRBJ2-7 explains the end of the DNA better; the J call may be wrong. The CDR3 spans 13 residues. Per the germline V gene, CDR1 is DFQATT and CDR2 is SNEGSKA (reference sequence). DNA of the CDR3: TGCAGTGCTAGCCAGGGCGGGTACTACGAGCAGTACTTC. Protein: CSASQGGYYEQYF.

The V gene is TRBV7-3, the J gene TRBJ2-1, with 8 positions matching TRBD2. The ends lost 10 bases at V and 0 bases at J; junction bases unmatched: 5. There are 14 residues in the CDR3. Germline V gene lookup returns CDR1 SGHTA and CDR2 FQGTGA. The CDR3 region has the DNA TGTGCCACCACGGGGGGGGGCTCCTACAATGAGCAGTTCTTC. Amino acids: CATTGGGSYNEQFF.